These T cell receptor beta chains were read from a single sample in a study of blood T cell repertoires in COVID-19. The table came from immunoSEQ multiplex PCR; TCRdb's copy has only in-frame clones and leaves some out. This table has approximately 100,000 clones, roughly 84% appearing once. The sample was peripheral blood. These receptors were taken from a man in his sixties with acute or convalescent COVID-19. The CDR3 runs from the conserved cysteine through the conserved F or W. Fields, in order: D gene, V gene, J gene, clone size, CDR3 DNA, CDR3 protein. The D gene is left open where the match is weak. Some rows mark clone size as missing; the rest say once, few, many or name a class of expanded clone.

-,TRBV24-1,TRBJ2-7,-,TGTGCCACCAGTGATCCCCTATCTTACGAGCAGTACTTC,CATSDPLSYEQYF
-,TRBV5-1,TRBJ2-3,-,TGCGCCAGCAGCTTGGCCGGGTCAGATACGCAGTATTTT,CASSLAGSDTQYF
-,TRBV28,TRBJ2-1,once,TGTGCCAGCAGCCTGGACTCTTACAATGAGCAGTTCTTC,CASSLDSYNEQFF
-,TRBV5-1,TRBJ1-5,-,TGCGCCAGCAGAGAGGGGGTAGAGCAGCCCCAGCATTTT,CASREGVEQPQHF
-,TRBV28,TRBJ2-3,-,TGTGCCAGCAGTTTAGTAGCGGACGTCACAGATACGCAGTATTTT,CASSLVADVTDTQYF
TRBD2,TRBV29-1,TRBJ2-3,-,TGCAGCGTTGCTCGAGCGGGAGGGACCACAGATACGCAGTATTTT,CSVARAGGTTDTQYF
-,TRBV3-1/TRBV3-2,TRBJ1-1,-,TGTGCCAGCAGCCAAGTGTTAGGAGCTGAAGCTTTCTTT,CASSQVLGAEAFF
TRBD1,TRBV27,TRBJ2-1,-,TGTGCCAGCAGTTTATTCAACAGGGGCTATGAGCAGTTCTTC,CASSLFNRGYEQFF
-,TRBV6-5,TRBJ2-7,-,TGTGCCAGCAGTTACTCGATTCGGTACGAGCAGTACTTC,CASSYSIRYEQYF
-,TRBV27,TRBJ2-7,-,TGTGCCAGCAGTTACCTTTCCGGCGAGCAGTACTTC,CASSYLSGEQYF
TRBD2,TRBV6-6,TRBJ2-1,-,TGTGCCAGCTTGAGCGGGAGGGCCCAATTCTTC,CASLSGRAQFF
-,TRBV6-5,TRBJ2-1,-,TGTGCCAGCACGTTAGGAGGGTACGATGAGCAGTTCTTC,CASTLGGYDEQFF
TRBD2,TRBV24-1,TRBJ2-1,-,TGTGCCACCAGTGATACTAGCGGGAGTATTAATGAGCAGTTCTTC,CATSDTSGSINEQFF
-,TRBV6-5,TRBJ2-7,-,TGTGCCAGCAGAAACTACAGGAACTCCTACGAGCAGTACTTC,CASRNYRNSYEQYF
-,TRBV5-1,TRBJ2-2,-,TGCGCCAGCAGCCCGACACAGTCCGGGGAGCTGTTTTTT,CASSPTQSGELFF
-,TRBV19,TRBJ2-2,-,TGTGCCAGTAGTACTTACAGTACCGGGGAGCTGTTTTTT,CASSTYSTGELFF
-,TRBV15,TRBJ1-1,-,TGTGCCACCAGCAGAGATTCGCCGGGACCCGGAGGGACTGAAGCTTTCTTT,CATSRDSPGPGGTEAFF
-,TRBV12-3/TRBV12-4,TRBJ2-5,-,TGTGCCAGCAGGAGGCACTCACAAGAGACCCAGTACTTC,CASRRHSQETQYF
-,TRBV9,TRBJ1-6,-,TGTGCCAGCAGCGTAGCGGTTGATTCACCCCTCCACTTT,CASSVAVDSPLHF
-,TRBV19,TRBJ1-5,once,TGTGCCAGTAGTATAGGGGCAGGTGACCAGCCCCAGCATTTT,CASSIGAGDQPQHF
-,TRBV2,TRBJ2-5,-,TGTGCCAGCAGCTCCACCGGGGGGCGATTGTACTTC,CASSSTGGRLYF
TRBD1,TRBV7-9,TRBJ1-1,-,TGTGCCAGCAGGACAGGGTTCGACACTGAAGCTTTCTTT,CASRTGFDTEAFF
TRBD1,TRBV27,TRBJ1-6,-,TGTGCCAGCAGTTCTCAAAACAGGGGTAAGAATTCACCCCTCCACTTT,CASSSQNRGKNSPLHF